This T cell receptor beta chain was profiled in a study of radiation and T cells in renal cell carcinoma. Libraries were prepared by immunoSEQ multiplex PCR; TCRdb keeps only in-frame clonotypes and omits some of them. This sample has roughly 58,000 clones; over 65% occur once, and the top ten carry about 6.8%. Described time point: blood 4 weeks post-SBRT, at nephrectomy. Documented treatment: 15 Gy SBRT to primary tumor, nephrectomy 4 weeks later. Blood was sampled at baseline, 2 weeks and 4 weeks after SBRT. CDR1 and CDR2 from the germline V gene are ENHRY and SYGVKD. V shed 3 bases and J shed 2 bases, with 19 bases lying between them. The CDR3 loop spans 17 amino acids.

The chain couples TRBV10-3 to TRBJ1-2; D is ambiguous. This clonotype was obtained from a man in his sixties with renal cell carcinoma. The sequenced sample was blood, obtained from a patient whose treatment included radiotherapy and nephrectomy. CDR3 sequence reads: CAISEIGVPSSNYGYTF. For the CDR3, the DNA is TGTGCCATCAGTGAAATCGGGGTTCCCTCTTCAAACTATGGCTACACCTTC.